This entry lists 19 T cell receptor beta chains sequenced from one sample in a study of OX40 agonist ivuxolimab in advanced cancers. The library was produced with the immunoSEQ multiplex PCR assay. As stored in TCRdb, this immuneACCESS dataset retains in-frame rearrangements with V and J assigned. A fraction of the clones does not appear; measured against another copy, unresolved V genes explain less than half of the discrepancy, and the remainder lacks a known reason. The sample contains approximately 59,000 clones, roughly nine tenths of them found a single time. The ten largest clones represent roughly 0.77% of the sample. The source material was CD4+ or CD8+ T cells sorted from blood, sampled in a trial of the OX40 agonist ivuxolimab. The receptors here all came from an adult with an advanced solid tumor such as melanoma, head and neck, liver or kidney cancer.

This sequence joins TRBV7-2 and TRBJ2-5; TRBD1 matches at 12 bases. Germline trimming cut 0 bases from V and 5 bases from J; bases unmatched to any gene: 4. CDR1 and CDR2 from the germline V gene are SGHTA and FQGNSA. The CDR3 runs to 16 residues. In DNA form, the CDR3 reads TGTGCCAGCAGCTTAGCGGGACAGGGGGCGGCGGAGACCCAGTACTTC. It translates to CASSLAGQGAAETQYF. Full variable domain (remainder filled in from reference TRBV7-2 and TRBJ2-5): GAGVSQSPSNKVTEKGKDVELRCDPISGHTALYWYRQSLGQGLEFLIYFQGNSAPDKSGLPSDRFSAERTGGSVSTLTIQRTQQEDSAVYLCASSLAGQGAAETQYFGPGTRLLVL.

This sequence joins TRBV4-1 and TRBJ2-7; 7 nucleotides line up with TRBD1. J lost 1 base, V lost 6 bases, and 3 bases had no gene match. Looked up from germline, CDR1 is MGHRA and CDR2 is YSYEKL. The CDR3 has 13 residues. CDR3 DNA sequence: TGCGCCAGCAGGCCGACAGGGTCCTACGAGCAGTACTTC. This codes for CASRPTGSYEQYF.

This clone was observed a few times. Here the CDR3 reads CASSSRAQGGEQFF. CDR3 nucleotide sequence: TGTGCCAGCAGTTCCCGGGCCCAAGGCGGGGAGCAGTTCTTC. The chain joins TRBV27 to TRBJ2-1, with a tentative D call TRBD2 (5 bases). CDR1 and CDR2 from the germline V gene are MNHEY and SMNVEV (reference sequence). CDR3 length: 14 residues. The ends were cut back, 4 bases at V and 10 bases at J, with 17 bases in the middle.

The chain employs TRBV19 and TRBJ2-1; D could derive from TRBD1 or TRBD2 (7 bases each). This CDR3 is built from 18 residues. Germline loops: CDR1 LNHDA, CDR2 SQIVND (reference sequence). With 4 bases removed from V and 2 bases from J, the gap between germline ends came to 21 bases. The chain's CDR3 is CASSTKIAGGAAYNEQFF. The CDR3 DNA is TGTGCCAGTAGTACCAAAATAGCAGGGGGGGCCGCCTACAATGAGCAGTTCTTC.

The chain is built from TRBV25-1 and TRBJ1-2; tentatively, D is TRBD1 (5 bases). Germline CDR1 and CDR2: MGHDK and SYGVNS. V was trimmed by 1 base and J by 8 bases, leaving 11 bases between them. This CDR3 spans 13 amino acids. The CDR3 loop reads CASSELSGNGYTF. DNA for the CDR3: TGTGCCAGCAGTGAATTGTCAGGGAACGGCTACACCTTC.

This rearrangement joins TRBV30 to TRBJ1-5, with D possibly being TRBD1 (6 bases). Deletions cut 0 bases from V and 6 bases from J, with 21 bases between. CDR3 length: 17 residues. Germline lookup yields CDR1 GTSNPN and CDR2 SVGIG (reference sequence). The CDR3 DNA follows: TGTGCCTGGAGTGTTGAGGGCGGGGGCTATAGAGGTCAGCCCCAGCATTTT. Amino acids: CAWSVEGGGYRGQPQHF. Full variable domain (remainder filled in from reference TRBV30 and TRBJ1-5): SQTIHQWPATLVQPVGSPLSLECTVEGTSNPNLYWYRQAAGRGLQLLFYSVGIGQISSEVPQNLSASRPQDRQFILSSKKLLLSDSGFYLCAWSVEGGGYRGQPQHFGDGTRLSIL.

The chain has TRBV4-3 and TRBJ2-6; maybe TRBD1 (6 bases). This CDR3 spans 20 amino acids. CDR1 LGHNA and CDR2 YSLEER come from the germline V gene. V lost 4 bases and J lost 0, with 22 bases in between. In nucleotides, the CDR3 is TGCGCCAGCAGCCCACACGGGACACCCCACCAGCACTCTGGGGCCAACGTCCTGACTTTC. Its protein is CASSPHGTPHQHSGANVLTF.

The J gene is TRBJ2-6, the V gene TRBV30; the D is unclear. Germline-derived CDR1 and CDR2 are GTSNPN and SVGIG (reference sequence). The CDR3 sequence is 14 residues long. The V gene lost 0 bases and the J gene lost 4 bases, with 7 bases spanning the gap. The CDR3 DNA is TGTGCCTGGAGTGTTGGAGCCGGGGCCAACGTCCTGACTTTC. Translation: CAWSVGAGANVLTF.

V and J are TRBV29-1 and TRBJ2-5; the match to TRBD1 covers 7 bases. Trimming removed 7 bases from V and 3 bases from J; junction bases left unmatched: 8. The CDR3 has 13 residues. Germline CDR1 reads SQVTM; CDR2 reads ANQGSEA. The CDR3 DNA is TGCAGCGCTGGTGACAGGGCTAAAGAGACCCAGTACTTC. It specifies CSAGDRAKETQYF.

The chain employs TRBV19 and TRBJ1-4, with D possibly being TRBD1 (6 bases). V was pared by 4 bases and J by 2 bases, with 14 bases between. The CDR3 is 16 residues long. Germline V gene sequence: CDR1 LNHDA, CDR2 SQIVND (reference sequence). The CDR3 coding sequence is TGTGCCAGTAGTACTGACAGGAAGGGGACTAATGAAAAACTGTTTTTT. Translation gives CASSTDRKGTNEKLFF.

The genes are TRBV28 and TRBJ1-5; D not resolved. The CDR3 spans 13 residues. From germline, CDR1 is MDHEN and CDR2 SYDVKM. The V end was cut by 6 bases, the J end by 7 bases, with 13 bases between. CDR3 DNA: TGTGCCAGCAGCCTCCAAGTTGAGCAGCCCCAGCATTTT. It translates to CASSLQVEQPQHF.

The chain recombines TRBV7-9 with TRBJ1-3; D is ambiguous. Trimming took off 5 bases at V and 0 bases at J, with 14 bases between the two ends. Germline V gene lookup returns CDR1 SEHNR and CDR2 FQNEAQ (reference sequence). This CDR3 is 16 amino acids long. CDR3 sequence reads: CASSQNFEISGNTIYF. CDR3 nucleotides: TGTGCCAGCAGCCAAAACTTTGAGATCTCTGGAAACACCATATATTTT.

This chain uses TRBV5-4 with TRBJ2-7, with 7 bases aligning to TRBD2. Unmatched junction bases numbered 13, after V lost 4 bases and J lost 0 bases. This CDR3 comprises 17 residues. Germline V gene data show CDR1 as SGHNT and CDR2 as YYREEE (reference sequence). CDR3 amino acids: CASSHTWGGSFSYEQYF. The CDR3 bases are TGTGCCAGCAGCCACACCTGGGGCGGGAGCTTCTCCTACGAGCAGTACTTC.

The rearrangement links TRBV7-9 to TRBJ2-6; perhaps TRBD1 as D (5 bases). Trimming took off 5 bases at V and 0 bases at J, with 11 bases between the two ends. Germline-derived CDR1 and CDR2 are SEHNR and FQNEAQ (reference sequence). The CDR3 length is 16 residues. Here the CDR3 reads CASSPWTFSGANVLTF. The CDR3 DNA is TGTGCCAGCAGCCCATGGACATTCTCTGGGGCCAACGTCCTGACTTTC. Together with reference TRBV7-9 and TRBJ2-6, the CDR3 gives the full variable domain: DTGVSQNPRHKITKRGQNVTFRCDPISEHNRLYWYRQTLGQGPEFLTYFQNEAQLEKSRLLSDRFSAERPKGSFSTLEIQRTEQGDSAMYLCASSPWTFSGANVLTFGAGSRLTVL.

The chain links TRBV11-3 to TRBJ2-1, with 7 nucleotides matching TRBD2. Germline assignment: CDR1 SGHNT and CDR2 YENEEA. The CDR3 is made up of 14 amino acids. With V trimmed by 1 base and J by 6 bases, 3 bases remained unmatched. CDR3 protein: CASSLGLAANEQFF. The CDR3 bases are TGTGCCAGCAGCTTAGGTCTAGCGGCCAATGAGCAGTTCTTC.

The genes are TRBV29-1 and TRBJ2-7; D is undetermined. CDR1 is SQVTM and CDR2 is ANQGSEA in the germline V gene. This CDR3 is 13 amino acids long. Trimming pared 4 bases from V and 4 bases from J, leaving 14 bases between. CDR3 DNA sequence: TGCAGCGTTGTAGAAGGAGCCGGGTACGAGCAGTACTTC. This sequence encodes CSVVEGAGYEQYF.

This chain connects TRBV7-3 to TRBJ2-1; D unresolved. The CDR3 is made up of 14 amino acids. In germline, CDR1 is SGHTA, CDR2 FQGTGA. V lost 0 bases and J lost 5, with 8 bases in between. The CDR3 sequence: CASSLTGPNNEQFF. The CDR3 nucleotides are TGTGCCAGCAGCTTAACGGGTCCAAACAATGAGCAGTTCTTC.

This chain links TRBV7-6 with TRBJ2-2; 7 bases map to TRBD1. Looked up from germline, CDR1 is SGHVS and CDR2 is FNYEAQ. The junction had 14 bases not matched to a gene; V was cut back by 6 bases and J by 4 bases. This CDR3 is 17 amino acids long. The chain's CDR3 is CASRRKGQGVGTGELFF. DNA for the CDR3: TGTGCCAGCAGGAGGAAGGGGCAGGGGGTCGGCACCGGGGAGCTGTTTTTT.

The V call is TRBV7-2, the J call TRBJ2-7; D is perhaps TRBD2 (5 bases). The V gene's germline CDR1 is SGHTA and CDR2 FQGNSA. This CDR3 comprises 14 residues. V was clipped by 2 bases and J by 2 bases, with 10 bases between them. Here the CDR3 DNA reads TGTGCCAGCAGCTTACACGGGGTAGCCTACGAGCAGTACTTC. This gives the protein CASSLHGVAYEQYF.